These 23 T cell receptor beta chains came from one sample sequenced in a study of T cells in Graves' hyperthyroidism and ophthalmopathy. RNA transcripts were the template for amplifying TCR beta CDR3 regions. RT-PCR in the first round (using the HTBI primer set) targeted the TCR CDR3. TCRdb called the multiplex PCR reads again in MiXCR, with one record for every CDR3 protein. The sample contains under 600,000 distinct CDR3 sequences, about 16% of which appear only once. The sequenced sample was blood. All receptors come from a woman aged 35 to 49 with Graves' ophthalmopathy.

This chain joins TRBV27 and TRBJ2-1; D might be TRBD1 (5 bases). CDR3 length: 16 residues. V lost 7 bases and J 2 bases, leaving 18 bases between the germline ends. Germline CDR1 is MNHEY and CDR2 is SMNVEV (reference sequence). For the CDR3, the DNA is TGTGCCAGCACCCAATTTGTTCAGGGTACCTACAATGAGCAGTTCTTC. Protein sequence: CASTQFVQGTYNEQFF.

This clonotype showed up just a few times. The chain links TRBV7-9 to TRBJ1-3; 9 bases are a match to TRBD1. Germline-derived CDR1 and CDR2 are SEHNR and FQNEAQ (reference sequence). V gave up 5 bases and J gave up 4 bases; unmatched junction bases: 9. CDR3 length: 16 amino acids. CDR3 sequence: CASSMTGGKFGNTIYF. CDR3 DNA: TGTGCCAGCAGCATGACAGGGGGAAAGTTCGGAAACACCATATATTTT.

This clonotype was recorded at least ten times. The rearrangement uses TRBV20-1 and TRBJ2-7; 9 bases line up with TRBD2. The CDR3 is made up of 16 amino acids. Germline trimming cut 5 bases from V and 3 bases from J; bases unmatched to any gene: 14. CDR1 DFQATT and CDR2 SNEGSKA come from the germline V gene (reference sequence). The CDR3 loop reads CSAERGGSGGYYEQYF. DNA of the CDR3: TGCAGTGCTGAAAGAGGTGGTAGCGGGGGCTACTACGAGCAGTACTTC.

In its sample, this clonotype was seen a few times. The chain has TRBV11-2 and TRBJ2-7; 7 bases are a match to TRBD1. Per the germline V gene, CDR1 is SGHAT and CDR2 is FQNNGV. After removal of 2 bases from V and 3 bases from J, the junction contained 4 bases not matched to a gene. The CDR3 totals 14 residues. The CDR3 region is CASSLQTGFYEQYF. The CDR3 bases are TGTGCCAGCAGCTTACAGACAGGGTTCTACGAGCAGTACTTC.

This clonotype occurred many times. The chain has TRBV27 and TRBJ1-1, with 10 bases that match TRBD1. V trimming: 6 bases; J trimming: 5 bases; junction bases outside the gene matches: 9. CDR1 is MNHEY, CDR2 SMNVEV, per germline (reference sequence). The CDR3 has 15 amino acids. The CDR3 loop is CASRPDRGRMTEAFF. In nucleotides, the CDR3 is TGTGCCAGCAGACCCGACAGGGGGCGAATGACTGAAGCTTTCTTT.

Ten or more counts support this clonotype. The rearrangement links TRBV27 to TRBJ2-7, with 13 bases fitting TRBD2. CDR3 length: 15 residues. CDR1 is MNHEY and CDR2 is SMNVEV in the germline V gene (reference sequence). V was pared by 4 bases and J by 5 bases, with 5 bases of the junction left unmatched. Here the CDR3 reads CASSSLAGGQDEQYF. For the CDR3, the DNA is TGTGCCAGCAGTTCACTAGCGGGAGGGCAAGACGAGCAGTACTTC.

The V and J genes are TRBV7-9 and TRBJ1-1; D is uncertain. The CDR3 contains 14 residues. CDR1 is SEHNR and CDR2 is FQNEAQ in the germline V gene (reference sequence). CDR3 amino acids: CEAGREGLNTEAFF. CDR3 in DNA: TGTGAAGCTGGGAGAGAAGGATTGAACACTGAAGCTTTCTTT.

The genes are TRBV27 and TRBJ1-5; unclear D gene. Per germline, CDR1 MNHEY and CDR2 SMNVEV (reference sequence). Trimming took off 4 bases at V and 0 bases at J, with 13 bases between the two ends. This CDR3 has 16 residues. The DNA for the CDR3 is TGTGCCAGCAGTTCCGGCGGCGTTTATAGCAATCAGCCCCAGCATTTT. Protein sequence: CASSSGGVYSNQPQHF.

This clonotype turned up a few times. A much bigger clone sits one base away, suggesting this may be a read error. The V and J genes are TRBV2 and TRBJ2-7; D may be TRBD2 (5 bases). In germline, CDR1 is SNHLY, CDR2 FYNNEI. This CDR3 contains 14 residues. The V end was cut by 2 bases, the J end by 3 bases, with 11 bases between. The CDR3 sequence is CASSESLAVYEQYF. CDR3 DNA: TGTGCCAGCAGTGAAAGTCTAGCCGTCTACGAGCAGTACTTC.

In regard to this clonotype: A read error is possible here, since a much larger clone lies one base away. V usage is TRBV20-1 and J usage is TRBJ1-1, with D possibly matching TRBD1 (5 bases). CDR1 and CDR2 (germline): DFQATT, SNEGSKA (reference sequence). V shed 0 bases and J shed 5 bases, with 10 bases lying between them. The CDR3 covers 13 residues. The CDR3 loop reads CSARDWGLTEAFF. The CDR3 DNA follows: TGCAGTGCTAGAGATTGGGGCCTAACTGAAGCTTTCTTT.

This clonotype was observed at least ten times. V and J are TRBV20-1 and TRBJ1-5; D not resolved. This CDR3 contains 14 residues. Trimming took off 6 bases at V and 0 bases at J, with 12 bases between the two ends. The germline gives CDR1 DFQATT, CDR2 SNEGSKA (reference sequence). CDR3 DNA sequence: TGCAGTGCGAACCCCGGATATAGCAATCAGCCCCAGCATTTT. Protein product: CSANPGYSNQPQHF.

This sequence joins TRBV20-1 and TRBJ2-7, with D uncertain. The CDR3 consists of 14 residues. The germline V gene has CDR1 DFQATT and CDR2 SNEGSKA (reference sequence). With 0 bases removed from V and 1 base from J, the gap between germline ends came to 10 bases. Here the CDR3 reads CSARDLGTSYEQYF. The CDR3 DNA follows: TGCAGTGCTAGAGACCTCGGCACTTCCTACGAGCAGTACTTC.

This clonotype was counted at least ten times. V is TRBV6-1 and J is TRBJ1-1; no clear D gene. There are 14 residues in the CDR3. Germline V gene data show CDR1 as MNHNS and CDR2 as SASEGT. Trimming left V 6 bases short and J 0 bases short, with 11 bases between. The CDR3 DNA is TGTGCCAGCAGCGCCTCGACATTGAACACTGAAGCTTTCTTT. It encodes CASSASTLNTEAFF.

A few counts support this clonotype. CDR3 bases: TGCAGCGTTGAAGATTCGGGCAGTTTTAGCACAGATACGCAGTATTTT. Amino acids: CSVEDSGSFSTDTQYF. This chain connects TRBV29-1 to TRBJ2-3; the D is unclear. The CDR3 consists of 16 residues. Deletions cut 0 bases from V and 0 bases from J, with 13 bases between. Germline CDR1 SQVTM, CDR2 ANQGSEA.

This clonotype has a handful of counts. The V gene is TRBV5-1, the J gene TRBJ1-4; no clear D gene. Germline assignment: CDR1 SGHRS and CDR2 YFSETQ. The CDR3 has 15 amino acids. V lost 0 bases and J lost 2, with 8 bases in between. This CDR3 is CASSLAGGTNEKLFF. Written as DNA, the CDR3 is TGCGCCAGCAGCTTGGCCGGAGGGACTAATGAAAAACTGTTTTTT.

On this clonotype itself: A much larger clone differs by one base, so this may be a read error. The CDR3 does not end in the conserved phenylalanine or tryptophan, so this is likely a read error. This rearrangement joins TRBV2 to TRBJ2-7; TRBD1 agrees at 10 bases. The germline V gene encodes CDR1 SNHLY and CDR2 FYNNEI. The CDR3 consists of 15 residues. With 5 bases clipped from V and 1 base from J, the junction kept 5 bases outside the gene matches. CDR3 coding DNA: TGTGCCAGCAGTAGGGTGGGACAGGGGTCCTACGAGCAGTACCTC. Amino acids: CASSRVGQGSYEQYL.

The chain joins TRBV6-2 or TRBV6-3 to TRBJ2-2; the D gene is possibly TRBD1 (6 bases). CDR3 length: 15 amino acids. Germline lookup yields CDR1 MNHEY and CDR2 SVGEGT. V lost 0 bases to trimming and J lost 4 bases, with 9 bases between them. The chain's CDR3 is CASSYSTGVTGELFF. In DNA form, the CDR3 reads TGTGCCAGCAGTTACTCGACAGGTGTCACCGGGGAGCTGTTTTTT.

This clonotype was seen repeatedly, ten times or more. This rearrangement joins TRBV3-1 to TRBJ2-4, with a tentative D call TRBD2 (7 bases). From germline, CDR1 is LGHDT and CDR2 YNNKEL (reference sequence). The CDR3 is made up of 14 amino acids. The V and J ends lost 6 bases and 5 bases respectively, with 14 bases between them. The DNA for the CDR3 is TGTGCCAGCAGGATGGGGGGGGGCGAAAACATTCAGTACTTC. Translating it yields CASRMGGGENIQYF.

Only a few counts were recorded for this clonotype. V usage is TRBV18 and J usage is TRBJ1-1, with unresolved D. The CDR3 covers 14 residues. Trimming pared 5 bases from V and 2 bases from J, leaving 12 bases between. Germline lookup yields CDR1 KGHSH and CDR2 LQKENI. CDR3 in DNA: TGTGCCAGCTCAGCTACAGAAAAAAACACTGAAGCTTTCTTT. This codes for CASSATEKNTEAFF.

The genes are TRBV7-9 and TRBJ1-4; TRBD1 matches at 10 bases. CDR3 length: 14 residues. Looked up from germline, CDR1 is SEHNR and CDR2 is FQNEAQ (reference sequence). With 5 bases clipped from V and 8 bases from J, the junction kept 5 bases outside the gene matches. The CDR3 spells CASSPTGGLEKLFF. The CDR3 DNA sequence: TGTGCCAGCAGCCCGACAGGGGGCCTAGAAAAACTGTTTTTT.

This rearrangement joins TRBV27 to TRBJ2-2; D is unresolved. CDR1 MNHEY and CDR2 SMNVEV come from the germline V gene (reference sequence). The CDR3 loop spans 11 amino acids. V was clipped by 6 bases and J by 6 bases, with 5 bases between them. As DNA, the CDR3 is TGTGCCAGCAGCTATGCCGGGGAGCTGTTTTTT. Translating it yields CASSYAGELFF.

For the CDR3, the DNA is TGTGCCACTAGCTCGCCGAAATACAATGAGCAGTTCTTC. This codes for CATSSPKYNEQFF. V usage is TRBV24-1 and J usage is TRBJ2-1; D call uncertain. From germline, CDR1 is KGHDR and CDR2 SFDVKD. Trimming left V 10 bases short and J 4 bases short, with 13 bases between. The CDR3 length is 13 residues.

The chain employs TRBV10-2 and TRBJ2-3; D is possibly TRBD1 (6 bases). In germline, CDR1 is WSHSY, CDR2 SAAADI. CDR3 length equals 14 residues. Trimming stripped 6 bases from V and 3 bases from J, with 13 bases between. The CDR3: CASRQGIRTDTQYF. CDR3 nucleotide sequence: TGCGCCAGCAGACAGGGAATACGGACAGATACGCAGTATTTT.